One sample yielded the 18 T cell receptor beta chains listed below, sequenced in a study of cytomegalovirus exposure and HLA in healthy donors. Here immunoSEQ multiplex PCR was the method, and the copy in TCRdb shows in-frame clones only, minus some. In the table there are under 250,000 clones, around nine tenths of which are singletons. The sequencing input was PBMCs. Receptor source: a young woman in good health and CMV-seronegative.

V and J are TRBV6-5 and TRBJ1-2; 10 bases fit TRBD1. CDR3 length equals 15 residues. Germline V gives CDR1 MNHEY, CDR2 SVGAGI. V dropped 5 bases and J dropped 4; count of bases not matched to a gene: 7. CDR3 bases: TGTGCCAGCAGTGGGGGGACAGGGGCCCCCTATGGCTACACCTTC. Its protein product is CASSGGTGAPYGYTF.

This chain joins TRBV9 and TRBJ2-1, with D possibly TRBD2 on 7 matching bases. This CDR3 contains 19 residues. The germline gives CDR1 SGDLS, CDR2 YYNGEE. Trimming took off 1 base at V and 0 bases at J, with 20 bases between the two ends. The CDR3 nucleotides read TGTGCCAGCAGCGTAAGGTTCGAGCGGGACAAAACCTCCTACAATGAGCAGTTCTTC. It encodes CASSVRFERDKTSYNEQFF.

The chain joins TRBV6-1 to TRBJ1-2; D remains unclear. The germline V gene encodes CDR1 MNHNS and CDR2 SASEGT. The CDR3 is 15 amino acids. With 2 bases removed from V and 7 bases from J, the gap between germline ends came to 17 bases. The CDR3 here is CASSELAEGTGGYTF. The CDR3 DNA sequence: TGTGCCAGCAGTGAATTAGCCGAGGGTACCGGTGGCTACACCTTC.

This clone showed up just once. The CDR3 DNA is TGCGCCAGCAGCCAGGGCCTCCTTCGGAAGCCCGGGGAGCTGTTTTTT. Translating gives CASSQGLLRKPGELFF. The chain has TRBV4-1 and TRBJ2-2; D gene unclear. The CDR3 totals 16 residues. The ends were cut back, 3 bases at V and 6 bases at J, with 17 bases in the middle. Germline loops: CDR1 MGHRA, CDR2 YSYEKL.

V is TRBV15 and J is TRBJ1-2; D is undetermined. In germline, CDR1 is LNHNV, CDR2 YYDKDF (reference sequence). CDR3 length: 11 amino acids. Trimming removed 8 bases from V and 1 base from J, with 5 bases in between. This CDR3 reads CATADNYGYTF. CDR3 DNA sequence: TGTGCCACCGCGGATAACTATGGCTACACCTTC. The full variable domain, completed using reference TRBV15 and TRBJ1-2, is DAMVIQNPRYQVTQFGKPVTLSCSQTLNHNVMYWYQQKSSQAPKLLFHYYDKDFNNEADTPDNFQSRRPNTSFCFLDIRSPGLGDTAMYLCATADNYGYTFGSGTRLTVV.

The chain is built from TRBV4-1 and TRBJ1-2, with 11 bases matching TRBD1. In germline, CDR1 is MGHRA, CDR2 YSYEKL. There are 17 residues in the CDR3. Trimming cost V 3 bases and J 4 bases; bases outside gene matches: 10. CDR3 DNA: TGCGCCAGCAGCCAGGAGGGACAGGGGGGAACTATCTATGGCTACACCTTC. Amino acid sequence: CASSQEGQGGTIYGYTF.

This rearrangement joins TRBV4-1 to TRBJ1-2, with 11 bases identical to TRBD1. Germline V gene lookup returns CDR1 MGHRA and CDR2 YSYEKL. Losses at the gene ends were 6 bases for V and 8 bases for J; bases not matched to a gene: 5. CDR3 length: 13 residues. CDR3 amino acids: CASRRGQGEGYTF. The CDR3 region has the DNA TGCGCCAGCAGGCGGGGACAGGGGGAAGGCTACACCTTC.

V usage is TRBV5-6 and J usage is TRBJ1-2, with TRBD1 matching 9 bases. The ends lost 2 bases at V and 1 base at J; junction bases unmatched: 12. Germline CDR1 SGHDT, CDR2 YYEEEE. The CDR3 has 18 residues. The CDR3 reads CASSFGLLADRGNYGYTF. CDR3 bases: TGTGCCAGCAGCTTTGGACTTCTGGCGGACAGGGGTAACTATGGCTACACCTTC.

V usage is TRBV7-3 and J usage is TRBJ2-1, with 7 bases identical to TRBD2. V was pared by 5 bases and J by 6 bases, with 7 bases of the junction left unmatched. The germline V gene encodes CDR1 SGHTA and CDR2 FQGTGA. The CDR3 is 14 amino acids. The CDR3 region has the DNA TGTGCCAGCAGCACCAGCGGGACCCCCAATGAGCAGTTCTTC. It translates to CASSTSGTPNEQFF. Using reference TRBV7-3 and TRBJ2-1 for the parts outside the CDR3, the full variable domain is GAGVSQTPSNKVTEKGKYVELRCDPISGHTALYWYRQSLGQGPEFLIYFQGTGAADDSGLPNDRFFAVRPEGSVSTLKIQRTERGDSAVYLCASSTSGTPNEQFFGPGTRLTVL.

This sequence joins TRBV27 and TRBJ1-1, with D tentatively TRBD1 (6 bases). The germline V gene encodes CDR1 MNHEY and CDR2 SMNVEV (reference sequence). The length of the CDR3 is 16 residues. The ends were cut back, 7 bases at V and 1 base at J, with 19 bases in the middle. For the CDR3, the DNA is TGTGCCAGCATGGGGGCATCGAGCGGCCAGAACACTGAAGCTTTCTTT. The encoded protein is CASMGASSGQNTEAFF.

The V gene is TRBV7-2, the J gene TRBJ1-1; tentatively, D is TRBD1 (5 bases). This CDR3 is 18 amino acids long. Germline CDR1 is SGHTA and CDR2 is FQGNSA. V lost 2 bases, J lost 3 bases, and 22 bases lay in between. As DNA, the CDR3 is TGTGCCAGCAGCTTACCCCCAGGGAGGGGTTCGAGGGACACTGAAGCTTTCTTT. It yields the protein CASSLPPGRGSRDTEAFF.

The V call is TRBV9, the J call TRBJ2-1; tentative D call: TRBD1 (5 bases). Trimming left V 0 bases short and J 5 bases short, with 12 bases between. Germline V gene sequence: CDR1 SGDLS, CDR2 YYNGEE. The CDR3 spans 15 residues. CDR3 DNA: TGTGCCAGCAGCGTAGAGGGGATTCTTAACAATGAGCAGTTCTTC. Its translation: CASSVEGILNNEQFF.

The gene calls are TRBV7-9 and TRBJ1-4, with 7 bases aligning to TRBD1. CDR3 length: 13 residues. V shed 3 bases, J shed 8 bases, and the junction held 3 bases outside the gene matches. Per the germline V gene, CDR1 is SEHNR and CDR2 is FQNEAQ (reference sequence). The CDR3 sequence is CASSFGTAEKLFF. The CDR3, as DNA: TGTGCCAGCAGCTTCGGGACAGCCGAAAAACTGTTTTTT.

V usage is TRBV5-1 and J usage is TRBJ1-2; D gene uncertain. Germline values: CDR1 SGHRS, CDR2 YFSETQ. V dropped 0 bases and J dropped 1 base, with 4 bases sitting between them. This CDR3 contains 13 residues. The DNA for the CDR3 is TGCGCCAGCAGCTTGGCCCTTAACTATGGCTACACCTTC. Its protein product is CASSLALNYGYTF.

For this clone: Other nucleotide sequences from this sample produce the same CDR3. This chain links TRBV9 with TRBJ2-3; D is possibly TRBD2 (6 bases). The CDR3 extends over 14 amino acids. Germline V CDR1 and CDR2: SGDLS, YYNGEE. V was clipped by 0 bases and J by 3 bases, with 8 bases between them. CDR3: CASSVAGVTDTQYF. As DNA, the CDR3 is TGTGCCAGCAGCGTAGCGGGAGTAACAGATACGCAGTATTTT.

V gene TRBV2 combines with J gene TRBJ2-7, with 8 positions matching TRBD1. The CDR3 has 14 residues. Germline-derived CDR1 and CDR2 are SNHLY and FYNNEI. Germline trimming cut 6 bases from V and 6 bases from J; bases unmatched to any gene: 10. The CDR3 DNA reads TGTGCCAGCAGCCCGGACAGGGTTGGCAGCGAGCAGTACTTC. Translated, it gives CASSPDRVGSEQYF.

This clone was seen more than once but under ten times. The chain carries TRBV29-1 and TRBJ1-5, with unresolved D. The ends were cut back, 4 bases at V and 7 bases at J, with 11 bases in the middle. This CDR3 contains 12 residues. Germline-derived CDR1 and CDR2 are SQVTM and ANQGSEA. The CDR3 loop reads CSVVEAGQPQHF. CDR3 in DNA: TGCAGCGTTGTGGAGGCGGGACAGCCCCAGCATTTT.

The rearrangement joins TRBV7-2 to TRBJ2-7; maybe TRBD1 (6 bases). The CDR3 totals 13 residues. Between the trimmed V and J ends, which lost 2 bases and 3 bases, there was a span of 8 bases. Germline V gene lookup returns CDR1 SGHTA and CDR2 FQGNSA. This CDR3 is CASSLIGGYEQYF. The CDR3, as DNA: TGTGCCAGCAGCTTAATAGGGGGCTACGAGCAGTACTTC.